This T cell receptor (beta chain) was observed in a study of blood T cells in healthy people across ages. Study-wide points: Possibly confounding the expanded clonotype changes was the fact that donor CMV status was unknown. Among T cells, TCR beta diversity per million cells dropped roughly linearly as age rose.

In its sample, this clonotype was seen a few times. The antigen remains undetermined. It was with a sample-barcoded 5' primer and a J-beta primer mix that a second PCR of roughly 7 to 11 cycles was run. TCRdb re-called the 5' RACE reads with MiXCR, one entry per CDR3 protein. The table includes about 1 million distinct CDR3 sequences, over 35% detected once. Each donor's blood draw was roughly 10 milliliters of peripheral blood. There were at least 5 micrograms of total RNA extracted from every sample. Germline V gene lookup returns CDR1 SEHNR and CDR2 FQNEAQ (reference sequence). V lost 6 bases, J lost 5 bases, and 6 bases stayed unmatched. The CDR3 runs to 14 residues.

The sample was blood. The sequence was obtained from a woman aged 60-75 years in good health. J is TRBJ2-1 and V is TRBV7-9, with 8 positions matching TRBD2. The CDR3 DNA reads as TGTGCCAGCAGGGGCGGGGGGAGCGACAATGAGCAGTTCTTC. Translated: CASRGGGSDNEQFF.